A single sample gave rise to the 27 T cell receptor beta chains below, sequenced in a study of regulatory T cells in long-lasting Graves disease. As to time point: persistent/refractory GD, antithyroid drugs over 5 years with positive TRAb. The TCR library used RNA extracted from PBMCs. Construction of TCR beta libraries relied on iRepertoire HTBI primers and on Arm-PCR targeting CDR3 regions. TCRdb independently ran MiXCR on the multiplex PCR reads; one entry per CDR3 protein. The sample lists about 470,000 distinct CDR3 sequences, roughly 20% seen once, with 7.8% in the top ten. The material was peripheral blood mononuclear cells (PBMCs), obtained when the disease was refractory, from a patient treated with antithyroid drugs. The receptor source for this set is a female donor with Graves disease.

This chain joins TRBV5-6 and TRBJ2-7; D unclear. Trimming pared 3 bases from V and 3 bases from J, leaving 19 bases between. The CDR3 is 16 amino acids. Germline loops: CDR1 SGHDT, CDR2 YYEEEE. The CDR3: CASSSLGSGIFYEQYF. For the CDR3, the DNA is TGTGCCAGCAGCTCTCTTGGGTCCGGTATTTTCTACGAGCAGTACTTC.

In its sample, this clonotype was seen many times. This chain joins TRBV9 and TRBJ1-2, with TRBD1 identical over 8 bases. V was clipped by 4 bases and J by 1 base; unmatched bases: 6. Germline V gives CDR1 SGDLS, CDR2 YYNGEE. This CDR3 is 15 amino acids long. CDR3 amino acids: CASSPRTGNNYGYTF. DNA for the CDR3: TGTGCCAGCAGCCCGAGGACAGGGAATAACTATGGCTACACCTTC.

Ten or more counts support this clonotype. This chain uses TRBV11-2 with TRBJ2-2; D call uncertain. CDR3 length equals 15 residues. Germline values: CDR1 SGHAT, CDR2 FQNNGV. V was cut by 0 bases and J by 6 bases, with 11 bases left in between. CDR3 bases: TGTGCCAGCAGCTTAGAAGGAGCAGTGGCCGGGGAGCTGTTTTTT. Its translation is CASSLEGAVAGELFF.

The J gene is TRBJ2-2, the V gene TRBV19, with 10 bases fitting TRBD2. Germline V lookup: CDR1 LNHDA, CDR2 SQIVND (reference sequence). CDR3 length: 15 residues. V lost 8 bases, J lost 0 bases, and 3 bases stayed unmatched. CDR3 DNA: TGTGCCAGTGGGGGACTAGCGACGAACACCGGGGAGCTGTTTTTT. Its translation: CASGGLATNTGELFF.

The CDR3 DNA follows: TGCAGCGTTGAAGGGACACCTTCTGACACAGATACGCAGTATTTT. Translating it yields CSVEGTPSDTDTQYF. The rearrangement links TRBV29-1 to TRBJ2-3, with a weak D call TRBD1 (5 bases). V lost 1 base and J lost 2, with 13 bases in between. The CDR3 has 15 amino acids. Germline CDR1 and CDR2: SQVTM and ANQGSEA.

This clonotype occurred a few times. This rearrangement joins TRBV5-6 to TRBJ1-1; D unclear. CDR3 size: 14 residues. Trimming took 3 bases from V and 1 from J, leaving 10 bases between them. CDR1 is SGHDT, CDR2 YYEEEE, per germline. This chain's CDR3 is CASSSDPGNTEAFF. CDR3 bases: TGTGCCAGCAGCTCCGATCCAGGGAACACTGAAGCTTTCTTT.

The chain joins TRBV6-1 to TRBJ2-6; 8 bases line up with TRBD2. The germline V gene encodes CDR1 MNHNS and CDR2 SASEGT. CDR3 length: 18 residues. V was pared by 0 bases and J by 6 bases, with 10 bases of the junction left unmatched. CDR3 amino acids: CASSEALPGGAEANVLTF. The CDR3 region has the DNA TGTGCCAGCAGTGAAGCGCTTCCGGGGGGGGCCGAGGCCAACGTCCTGACTTTC.

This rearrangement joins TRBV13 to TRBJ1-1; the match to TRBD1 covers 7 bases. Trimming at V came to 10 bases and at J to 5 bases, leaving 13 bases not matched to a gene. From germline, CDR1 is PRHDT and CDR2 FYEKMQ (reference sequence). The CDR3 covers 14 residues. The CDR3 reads CATRETGMRTEAFF. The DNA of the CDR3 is TGTGCCACCAGGGAGACAGGGATGAGGACTGAAGCTTTCTTT.

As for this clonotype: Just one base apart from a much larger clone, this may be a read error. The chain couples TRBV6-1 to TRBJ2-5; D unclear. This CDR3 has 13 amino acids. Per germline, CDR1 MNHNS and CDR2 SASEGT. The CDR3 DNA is TGTGCCAGCAGGGGTCCAGGCAAAGAGGCCCAGTACTTC. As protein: CASRGPGKEAQYF.

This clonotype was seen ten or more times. The CDR3 here is CASSETPAQGYF. CDR3 sequence (DNA): TGTGCCAGCAGTGAAACTCCAGCACAGGGCTACTTC. The rearrangement joins TRBV2 to TRBJ2-7, with TRBD1 as a possible D gene (6 bases). V was pared by 2 bases and J by 13 bases, with 15 bases between. CDR1 and CDR2 (germline): SNHLY, FYNNEI. The CDR3 contains 12 residues.

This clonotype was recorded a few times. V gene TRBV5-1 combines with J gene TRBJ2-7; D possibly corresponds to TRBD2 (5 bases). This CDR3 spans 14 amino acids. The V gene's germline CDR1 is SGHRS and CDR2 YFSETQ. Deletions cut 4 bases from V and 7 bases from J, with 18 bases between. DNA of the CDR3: TGCGCCAGCAGCCCAAGATGGGGAGACTGGGAGCAGTACTTC. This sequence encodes CASSPRWGDWEQYF.

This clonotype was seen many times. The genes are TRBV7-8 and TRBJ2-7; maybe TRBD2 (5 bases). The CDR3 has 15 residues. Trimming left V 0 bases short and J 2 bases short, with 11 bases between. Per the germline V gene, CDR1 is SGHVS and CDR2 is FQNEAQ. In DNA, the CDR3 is TGTGCCAGCAGCTTAGCGCTGTCGGGAACCTACGAGCAGTACTTC. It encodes CASSLALSGTYEQYF.

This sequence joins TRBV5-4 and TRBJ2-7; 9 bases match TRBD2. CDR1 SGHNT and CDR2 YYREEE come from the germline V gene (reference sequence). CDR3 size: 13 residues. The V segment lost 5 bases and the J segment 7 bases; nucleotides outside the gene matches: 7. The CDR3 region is CASSSSGREEQYF. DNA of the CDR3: TGTGCCAGCAGTAGTAGCGGGAGAGAGGAGCAGTACTTC. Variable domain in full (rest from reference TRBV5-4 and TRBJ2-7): ETGVTQSPTHLIKTRGQQVTLRCSSQSGHNTVSWYQQALGQGPQFIFQYYREEENGRGNFPPRFSGLQFPNYSSELNVNALELDDSALYLCASSSSGREEQYFGPGTRLTVT.

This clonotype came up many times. CDR3 sequence: CRTGAGLTGELFF. CDR3 coding DNA: TGTCGGACAGGGGCAGGTTTGACCGGGGAGCTGTTTTTT. This chain connects TRBV6-1 to TRBJ2-2; 9 bases are a match to TRBD1. The germline CDR1 and CDR2 sequences are MNHNS and SASEGT. The CDR3 has 13 residues.

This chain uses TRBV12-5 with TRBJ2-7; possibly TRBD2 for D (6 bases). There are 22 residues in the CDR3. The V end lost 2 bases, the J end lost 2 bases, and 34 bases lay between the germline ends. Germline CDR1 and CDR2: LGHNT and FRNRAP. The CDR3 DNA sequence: TGTGCTAGTGGTTTGAGGTACCTTTCGGGAGACTTTGCCACCACCCGGACCTACGAGCAGTACTTC. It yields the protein CASGLRYLSGDFATTRTYEQYF.

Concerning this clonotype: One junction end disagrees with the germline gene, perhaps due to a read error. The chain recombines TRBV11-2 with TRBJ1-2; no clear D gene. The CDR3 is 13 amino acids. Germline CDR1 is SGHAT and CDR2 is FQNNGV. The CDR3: CASSSAGYYGHTF. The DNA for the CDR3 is TGTGCCAGCAGTTCCGCCGGTTACTATGGCCACACCTTC. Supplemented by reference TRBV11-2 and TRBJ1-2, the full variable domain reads EAGVAQSPRYKIIEKRQSVAFWCNPISGHATLYWYQQILGQGPKLLIQFQNNGVVDDSQLPKDRFSAERLKGVDSTLKIQPAKLEDSAVYLCASSSAGYYGHTFGSGTRLTVV.

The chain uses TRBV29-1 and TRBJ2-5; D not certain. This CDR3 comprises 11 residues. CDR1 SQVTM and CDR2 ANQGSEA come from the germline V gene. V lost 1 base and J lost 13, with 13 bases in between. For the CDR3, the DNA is TGCAGCGTTGAAGGAGGCGGAGAATTGTACTTC. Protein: CSVEGGGELYF.

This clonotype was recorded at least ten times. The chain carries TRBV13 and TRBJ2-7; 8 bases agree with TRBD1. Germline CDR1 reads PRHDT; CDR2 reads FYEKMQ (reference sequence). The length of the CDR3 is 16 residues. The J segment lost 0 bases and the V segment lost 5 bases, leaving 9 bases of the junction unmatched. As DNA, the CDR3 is TGTGCCAGCAGCCTAAGAGGGACAGGAAACTCCTACGAGCAGTACTTC. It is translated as CASSLRGTGNSYEQYF.

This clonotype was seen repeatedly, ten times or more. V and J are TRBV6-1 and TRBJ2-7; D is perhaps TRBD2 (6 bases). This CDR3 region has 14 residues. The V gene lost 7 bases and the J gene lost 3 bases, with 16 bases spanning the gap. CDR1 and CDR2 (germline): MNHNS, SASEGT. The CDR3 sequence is CASTIPGLNYEQYF. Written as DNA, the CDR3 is TGTGCCAGCACCATTCCGGGACTCAACTACGAGCAGTACTTC.

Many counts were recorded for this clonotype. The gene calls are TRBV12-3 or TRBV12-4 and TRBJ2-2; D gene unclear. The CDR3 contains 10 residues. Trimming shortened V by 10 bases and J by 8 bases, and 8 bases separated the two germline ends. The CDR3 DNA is TGTGCCACCCGGTCGGGGGAGCTGTTTTTT. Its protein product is CATRSGELFF.

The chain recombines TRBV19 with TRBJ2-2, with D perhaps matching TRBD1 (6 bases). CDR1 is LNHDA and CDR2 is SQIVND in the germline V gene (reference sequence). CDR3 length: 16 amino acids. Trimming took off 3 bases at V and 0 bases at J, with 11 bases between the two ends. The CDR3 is CASSIYRTANTGELFF. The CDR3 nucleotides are TGTGCCAGTAGTATCTATAGGACAGCGAACACCGGGGAGCTGTTTTTT.

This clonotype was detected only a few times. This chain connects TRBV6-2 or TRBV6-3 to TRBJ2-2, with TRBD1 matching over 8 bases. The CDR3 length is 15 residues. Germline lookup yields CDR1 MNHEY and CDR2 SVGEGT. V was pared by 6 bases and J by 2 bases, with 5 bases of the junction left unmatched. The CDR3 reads CASRQDRGNTGELFF. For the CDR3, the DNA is TGTGCCAGCAGACAAGACAGGGGAAACACCGGGGAGCTGTTTTTT.

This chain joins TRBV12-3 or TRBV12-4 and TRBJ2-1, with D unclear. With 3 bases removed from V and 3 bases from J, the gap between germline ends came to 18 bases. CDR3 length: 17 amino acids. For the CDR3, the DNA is TGTGCCAGCAGTTTCGTCAGAGTCGGTCGCCACTACAATGAGCAGTTCTTC. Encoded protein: CASSFVRVGRHYNEQFF.

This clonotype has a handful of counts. CDR3 sequence (DNA): TGCGCCAGCAGCTTGGTACAGACTACCGGGGAGCTGTTTTTT. This translates into CASSLVQTTGELFF. The V gene is TRBV5-1, the J gene TRBJ2-2, with no clear D. With 0 bases removed from V and 5 bases from J, the gap between germline ends came to 8 bases. This CDR3 is built from 14 residues. Per germline, CDR1 SGHRS and CDR2 YFSETQ.

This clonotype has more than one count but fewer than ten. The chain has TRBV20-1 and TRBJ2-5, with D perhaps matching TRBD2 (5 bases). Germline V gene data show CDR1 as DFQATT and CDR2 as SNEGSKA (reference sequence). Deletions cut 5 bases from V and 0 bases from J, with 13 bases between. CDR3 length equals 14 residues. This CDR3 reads CSALKGGYQETQYF. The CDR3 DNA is TGCAGTGCTCTGAAAGGCGGGTACCAAGAGACCCAGTACTTC.

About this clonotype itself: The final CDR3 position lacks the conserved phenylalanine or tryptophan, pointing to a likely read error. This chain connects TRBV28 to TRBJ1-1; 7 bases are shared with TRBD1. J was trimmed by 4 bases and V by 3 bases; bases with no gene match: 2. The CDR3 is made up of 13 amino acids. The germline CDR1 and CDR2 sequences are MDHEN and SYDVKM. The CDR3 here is CASSFQGGTEAFL. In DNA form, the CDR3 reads TGTGCCAGCAGTTTCCAGGGGGGCACTGAAGCTTTCCTT.

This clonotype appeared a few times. The CDR3, as DNA: TGCGCCAGCAGCTTCTCCATTAGCGGGAGTGTGACCGGGGAGCTGTTTTTT. Its protein is CASSFSISGSVTGELFF. The chain carries TRBV5-1 and TRBJ2-2, with 9 bases lining up with TRBD2. Germline values: CDR1 SGHRS, CDR2 YFSETQ. V was clipped by 2 bases and J by 5 bases; unmatched bases: 10. CDR3 length: 17 residues.